Included here is one T cell receptor (beta chain) sequence, with context. Exclusion of a patient followed from autoimmune disease history or systemic immunosuppression. Measured with immunoSEQ multiplex PCR; TCRdb has only the in-frame clones, and not every one. The repertoire holds tens of thousands of clones, with 80% to 90% as singletons. This sample was included in a study of OX40 agonist ivuxolimab in advanced cancers. At the level of the study: The patients' treatment was ivuxolimab, an agonistic anti-OX40 (CD134) antibody.

The CDR3 is 14 residues long. Germline lookup yields CDR1 LNHDA and CDR2 SQIVND (reference sequence). V gave up 1 base and J gave up 5 bases, with 11 bases separating them. The chain joins TRBV19 to TRBJ2-5; D may be TRBD1 (6 bases). Sequencing used CD4+ or CD8+ T cells sorted from blood, obtained in a trial of the OX40 agonist ivuxolimab. The receptor comes from an adult with an advanced solid tumor such as melanoma, head and neck, liver or kidney cancer. CDR3 loop: CASSIGGGSETQYF. DNA of the CDR3: TGTGCCAGTAGTATAGGAGGGGGATCGGAGACCCAGTACTTC.